This is a list of T cell receptor beta chains from one sample in a study of cytomegalovirus exposure and HLA in healthy donors. Using immunoSEQ multiplex PCR, the repertoire was profiled, and TCRdb retains in-frame clones only, with some absent. The sample has about 130,000 clones, around 70% seen once. Sequenced material: PBMCs. These TCRs come from a man aged 25 to 40 in good health and CMV-seropositive. CDR3s include the opening cysteine and the closing phenylalanine or tryptophan. Each record gives: CDR3 protein, CDR3 DNA, D gene, J gene, clone size, V gene. A D gene is named only where the DNA matches it firmly. Clone size is stated in some rows and not others, as once, few, many or a class when expanded.

CASSQEAASGGDTQYF,TGTGCCAGCAGCCAAGAAGCCGCTAGCGGGGGAGATACGCAGTATTTT,TRBD2,TRBJ2-3,few,TRBV4-2
CASSPPRPDYEQYF,TGTGCCAGCTCACCCCCGCGGCCAGACTACGAGCAGTACTTC,NA,TRBJ2-7,NA,TRBV18
CASSYSEDRGESNQPQHF,TGTGCCAGCAGTTACTCGGAGGACAGGGGGGAAAGCAATCAGCCCCAGCATTTT,TRBD1,TRBJ1-5,NA,TRBV6-7
CASSASSITGNTIYF,TGCGCCAGCAGCGCCAGTTCCATTACTGGAAACACCATATATTTT,NA,TRBJ1-3,NA,TRBV5-1
CASSLYSASGSTDTQYF,TGCGCCAGCAGCTTGTACTCCGCTAGCGGGAGCACAGATACGCAGTATTTT,TRBD2,TRBJ2-3,few,TRBV5-1
CASSVGASGVSTDTQYF,TGTGCCAGCAGCGTAGGGGCTAGCGGGGTTAGCACAGATACGCAGTATTTT,TRBD2,TRBJ2-3,few,TRBV9
CASSLWLAGEQFF,TGCGCCAGCAGCTTGTGGCTAGCAGGTGAGCAGTTCTTC,NA,TRBJ2-1,NA,TRBV5-1
CASSQEGTGTGQPQHF,TGTGCCAGCAGCCAAGAAGGGACAGGGACGGGACAGCCCCAGCATTTT,TRBD1,TRBJ1-5,NA,TRBV4-2
CASSLGFAGMGRNNEQFF,TGCGCCAGCAGCCTAGGGTTCGCCGGGATGGGGAGAAACAATGAGCAGTTCTTC,NA,TRBJ2-1,NA,TRBV5-1
CASSSNQGGSYNSPLHF,TGTGCCAGCAGCTCTAACCAGGGGGGCTCCTATAATTCACCCCTCCACTTT,TRBD1,TRBJ1-6,NA,TRBV7-9
CASSLVGRTGTSQETQYF,TGCGCCAGCAGCTTGGTAGGACGGACAGGGACGAGTCAAGAGACCCAGTACTTC,TRBD1,TRBJ2-5,few,TRBV5-1
CASSLGAGSSGNTIYF,TGCGCCAGCAGCTTGGGGGCCGGGAGCTCTGGAAACACCATATATTTT,NA,TRBJ1-3,few,TRBV5-1